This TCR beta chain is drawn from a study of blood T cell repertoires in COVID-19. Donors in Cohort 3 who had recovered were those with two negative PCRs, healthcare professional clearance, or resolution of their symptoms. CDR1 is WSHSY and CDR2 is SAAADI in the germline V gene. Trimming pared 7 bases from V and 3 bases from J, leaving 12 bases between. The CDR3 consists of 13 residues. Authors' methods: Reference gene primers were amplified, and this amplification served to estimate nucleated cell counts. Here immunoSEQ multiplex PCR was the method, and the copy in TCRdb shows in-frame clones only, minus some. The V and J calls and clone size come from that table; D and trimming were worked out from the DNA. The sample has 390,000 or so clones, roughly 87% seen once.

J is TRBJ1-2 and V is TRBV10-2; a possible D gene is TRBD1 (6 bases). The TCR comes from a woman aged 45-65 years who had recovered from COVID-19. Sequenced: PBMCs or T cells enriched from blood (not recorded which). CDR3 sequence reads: CASTSTGYYGYTF. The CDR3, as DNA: TGCGCCAGCACATCCACAGGGTACTATGGCTACACCTTC.